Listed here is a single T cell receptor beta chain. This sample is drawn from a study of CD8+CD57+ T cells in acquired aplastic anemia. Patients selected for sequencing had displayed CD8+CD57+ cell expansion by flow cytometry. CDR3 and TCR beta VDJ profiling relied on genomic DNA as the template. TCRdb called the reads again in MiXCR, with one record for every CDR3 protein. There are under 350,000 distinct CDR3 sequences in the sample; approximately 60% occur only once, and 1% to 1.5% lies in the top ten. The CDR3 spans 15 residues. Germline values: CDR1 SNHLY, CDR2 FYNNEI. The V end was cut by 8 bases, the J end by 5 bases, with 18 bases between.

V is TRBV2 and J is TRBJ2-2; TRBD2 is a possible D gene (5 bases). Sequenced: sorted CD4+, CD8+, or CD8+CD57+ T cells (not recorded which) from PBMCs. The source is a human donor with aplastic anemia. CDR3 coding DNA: TGTGCCAGCGGGAGAGTCGATTCGGGGACCGGGGAGCTGTTTTTT. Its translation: CASGRVDSGTGELFF.